This TCR beta chain came from a study of T cell responses to AZD1222 COVID-19 vaccine. General study results and limits: The peak T cell response came first, and repertoires were sampled only after it. It was only a handful of AZD1222 recipients who were seropositive at baseline. Donors, mostly white British, included more females; clonal diversity was possibly underestimated. Spike-specific TCR breadth and depth grew following two AZD1222 doses.

Germline assignment: CDR1 DFQATT and CDR2 SNEGSKA (reference sequence). The CDR3 loop spans 11 amino acids. For this clone: Its antigen remains unknown.

Here immunoSEQ multiplex PCR was the method, and the copy in TCRdb shows in-frame clones only, minus some. The sample contains roughly 170,000 clones, around 88% of which appear only once. This receptor was obtained from an adult in good health. The chain uses TRBV20-1 and TRBJ1-2; a weak D match, TRBD1 (5 bases). Sequencing used peripheral blood, obtained on day 0 of AZD1222 vaccination. DNA for the CDR3: TGCAGGATAAAGGGGCGGCAGGGCTACACCTTC. Its protein is CRIKGRQGYTF.